The present T cell receptor beta chain was sequenced within a study of identical twins. TCRdb reprocessed the 5' RACE reads with MiXCR, giving one entry per CDR3 protein. The table lists about 470,000 distinct CDR3 sequences, approximately 24% of them singletons. Trimming pared 7 bases from V and 0 bases from J, leaving 13 bases between. The CDR3 has 14 amino acids. Germline lookup yields CDR1 DFQATT and CDR2 SNEGSKA (reference sequence). These sequences were also reported in another study, on T cells expressing NK-cell markers.

The chain links TRBV20-1 to TRBJ1-3; D ambiguous. This TCR came from a woman under 30 in good health. Sequences were obtained from CD4+ T cells sorted from blood. The CDR3 loop reads CSVLEVSSGNTIYF. The CDR3 DNA reads as TGCAGTGTTCTCGAGGTTAGCTCTGGAAACACCATATATTTT.